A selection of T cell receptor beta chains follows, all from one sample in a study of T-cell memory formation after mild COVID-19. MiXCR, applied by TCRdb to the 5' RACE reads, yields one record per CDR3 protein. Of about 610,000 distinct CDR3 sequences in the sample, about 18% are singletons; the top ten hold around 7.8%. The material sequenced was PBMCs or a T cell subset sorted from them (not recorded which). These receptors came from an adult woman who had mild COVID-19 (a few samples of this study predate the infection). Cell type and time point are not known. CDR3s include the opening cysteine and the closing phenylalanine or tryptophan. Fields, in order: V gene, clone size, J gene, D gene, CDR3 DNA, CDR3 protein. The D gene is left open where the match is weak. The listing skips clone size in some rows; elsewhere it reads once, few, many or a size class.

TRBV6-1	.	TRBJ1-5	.	TGTGCCAGCAGTGGCCTAAAATGGCCCCAGCATTTT	CASSGLKWPQHF
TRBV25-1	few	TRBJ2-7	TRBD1	TGTGCCAGCAGTGTGGACAGGGGAGCGGACGAGCAGTACTTC	CASSVDRGADEQYF
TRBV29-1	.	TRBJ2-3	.	TGCAGCGGCTATAACACAGATACGCAGTATTTT	CSGYNTDTQYF
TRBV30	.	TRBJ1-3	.	TGTGCCTGGAGTGAGTTGGGGGGGCCTGATGGAAACACCATATATTTT	CAWSELGGPDGNTIYF
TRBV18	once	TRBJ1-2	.	TGTGCCAGCTCACCACGGGAGGGCGCGAACTATGGCTACACCTTC	CASSPREGANYGYTF
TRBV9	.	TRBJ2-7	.	TGTGCCAGCAGCGTAACGGCGCTTGCCTACGAGCAGTACTTC	CASSVTALAYEQYF
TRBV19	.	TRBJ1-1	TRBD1	TGTGCCAGTAGTCCTAGGACAGGGGCGGGCGCTGAAGCTTTCTTT	CASSPRTGAGAEAFF
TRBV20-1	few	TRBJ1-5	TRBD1	TGCAGTGCTGCTAATCCCGGGACAGGGAGGTCTCAGCCCCAGCATTTT	CSAANPGTGRSQPQHF
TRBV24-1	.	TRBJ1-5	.	TGTGCCACCTCCAAGCGGGGGACGAATCAGCCCCAGCATTTT	CATSKRGTNQPQHF
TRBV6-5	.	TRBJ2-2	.	TGTGCCAGCAGTTACCGAATAGGACGTAAGGAGGGCAACACCGGGGAGCTGTTTTTT	CASSYRIGRKEGNTGELFF
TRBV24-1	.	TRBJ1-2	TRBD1	TGTGCCACCAGTGAATCCGCCGGGACAGGCTATGGCTACACCTTC	CATSESAGTGYGYTF
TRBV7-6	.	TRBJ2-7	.	TGTGCCAGCAGCTTAGCGTCCCCAACTGAGTACTCCTACGAGCAGTACTTC	CASSLASPTEYSYEQYF
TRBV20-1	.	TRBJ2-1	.	TGCAGTGCTAGGAAGCTGGGGGGCAATGAGCAGTTCTTC	CSARKLGGNEQFF
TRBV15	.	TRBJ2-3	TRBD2	TGTGCCACCTTCCCCAGCGGGGGGCGAGGGGCGCAGTATTTT	CATFPSGGRGAQYF
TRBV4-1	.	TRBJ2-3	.	TGCGCCAGCAGCCAAGAGAGGGGTGTTGCGCAGTATTTT	CASSQERGVAQYF
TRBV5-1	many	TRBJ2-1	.	TGCGCCAGCAGTCAAAGGGATGAGCAGTTCTTC	CASSQRDEQFF
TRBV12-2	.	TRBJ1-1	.	TGTGCAAGTCGCTTAGACACGGCCGACCCGAGGGAATGCATGAACACTGAAGCTTTCTTT	CASRLDTADPRECMNTEAFF
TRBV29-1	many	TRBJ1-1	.	TGCAGCGTTGAACTTGGGGAAACTGAAGCTTTCTTT	CSVELGETEAFF